The rows below give T cell receptor beta chains drawn from one sample of a study of cytomegalovirus exposure and HLA in healthy donors. The method was immunoSEQ multiplex PCR; TCRdb's version includes in-frame clones alone and lacks a portion of them. This sample has 170,000 or so clones, with about three quarters found just once. Material for sequencing was PBMCs. The receptors come from a woman in her twenties or thirties in good health and CMV-seropositive. The conserved cysteine and the conserved F or W are not part of the CDR3 here. Not every row has a clone size; where given, it reads once, few, many or a size class.

v_call	clone_size	j_call	cdr3_aa
TRBV28	few	TRBJ1-5	ASSVWQGNQPQH
TRBV28	-	TRBJ2-7	ASSPEGLWYEQY
TRBV10-3	-	TRBJ2-2	AIRGASGSTGELF
TRBV6-1	-	TRBJ1-3	ASSEEGGYGRN
TRBV10-1	few	TRBJ2-2	ASSQLGTGELF
TRBV4-3	few	TRBJ1-1	ASSQEEGRTEAF
TRBV28	-	TRBJ2-5	ASRTQGVGETQY
TRBV30	-	TRBJ2-2	AWSVLQGAGELF
TRBV6-5	-	TRBJ1-3	ASSYTYQGAGNTIY
TRBV7-9	-	TRBJ1-2	ASSLVGRAYGYT
TRBV28	once	TRBJ1-2	ASRPDRLSGYT
TRBV10-1	few	TRBJ2-7	ASSARADEQY
TRBV11-1	few	TRBJ1-1	ASSARDRGLYTEAF
TRBV6-1	-	TRBJ1-2	ASRDRAPYYGYT
TRBV25-1	-	TRBJ2-7	ASSLGGYEQY
TRBV11-1	-	TRBJ2-5	ASSPSTGYQETQY
TRBV2	few	TRBJ2-7	ASSEDSLFSRY